The clone carrying this TCR beta chain was picked up a small number of times. Its target is unknown. The CDR3 is 15 residues long. Germline V lookup: CDR1 MNHNS, CDR2 SASEGT. Trimming took 8 bases from V and 1 from J, leaving 17 bases between them. This sample stems from a study of T cell repertoires in cytomegalovirus infection. Background on the study: As its CMV epitopes, the study selected recently identified HLA-C-restricted and well-studied HLA-B-restricted targets. TCR beta signatures that were public indicated CMV infection and matching HLA type. Study-wide results and limits: HLA-C-restricted CMV clonotypes gave the most frequent clonotype in two of eight donors.

TCRdb reanalysed the reads using MiXCR and keeps one entry per CDR3 protein. The sample shows 650,000 to 900,000 distinct CDR3 sequences, roughly 33% of them seen only once. V and J are TRBV6-1 and TRBJ1-1; D not resolved. Material: cultured CD8+ T cells from PBMCs, obtained from culture after CMV antigen stimulation. The TCR was taken from a human donor in good health (CMV status not recorded). Some clones in this sample may be carry-over from other donors' samples. DNA of the CDR3: TGTGCCAGCCCCAACGCCTTTATCCGGAACACTGAAGCTTTCTTT. It encodes CASPNAFIRNTEAFF.